The 28 T cell receptor beta chains presented below share a single source sample, sequenced in a study of CD8 T cells in ankylosing spondylitis listed by TCRdb under 2017. Library prep was done by 5' RACE. TCRdb shows the sequencer as Illumina HiSeq 2500. TCRdb itself trimmed the public reads at Q25 with fastp, ran MiXCR and retained productive beta chains. Under each unique CDR3 protein, matching rows form one entry showing the most common genes and DNA. The sample contains 240,000 or so distinct CDR3 sequences, about 11% of them found a single time. The ten largest clonotypes hold around 6.5% of the sample. Sequenced input: blood, either unsorted or a sorted T cell fraction (not recorded which). The receptors come from a male donor with ankylosing spondylitis or in good health (not recorded which).

The rearrangement links TRBV28 to TRBJ1-5, with D maybe TRBD1 (5 bases). The CDR3 sequence is 15 residues long. Trimming removed 6 bases at V and 4 bases at J, with 16 bases between. Germline assignment: CDR1 MDHEN and CDR2 SYDVKM. CDR3 sequence (DNA): TGTGCCAGCAGCCCCCCCGGGGGTCGGAATCAGCCCCAGCATTTT. Translated: CASSPPGGRNQPQHF.

There are many counts of this clonotype. This rearrangement joins TRBV18 to TRBJ2-2; 7 bases agree with TRBD1. Germline CDR1 reads KGHSH; CDR2 reads LQKENI. Losses at the gene ends were 0 bases for V and 3 bases for J; bases not matched to a gene: 10. The CDR3 is 18 residues long. The CDR3 DNA follows: TGTGCCAGCTCACCACCCGTGTTCGGGACAGATTACACCGGGGAGCTGTTTTTT. Protein: CASSPPVFGTDYTGELFF.

There are many counts of this clonotype. The J gene is TRBJ2-3, the V gene TRBV20-1, with TRBD2 identical over 10 bases. The CDR3 is made up of 18 amino acids. From germline, CDR1 is DFQATT and CDR2 SNEGSKA (reference sequence). V was pared by 5 bases and J by 7 bases, with 21 bases of the junction left unmatched. CDR3 region: CSALRDASGSEVLHTQYF. The DNA for the CDR3 is TGCAGTGCTCTTAGAGACGCTAGCGGGAGTGAGGTCTTACATACGCAGTATTTT.

This clonotype was seen ten or more times. The J gene is TRBJ2-5, the V gene TRBV20-1; 12 positions agree with TRBD2. V shed 7 bases, J shed 2 bases, and the junction held 17 bases outside the gene matches. The CDR3 has 18 residues. CDR1 is DFQATT, CDR2 SNEGSKA, per germline (reference sequence). The CDR3 nucleotides are TGCAGTGTTCACCGGGTGGGGACTAGCGGGTCAATTCAAGAGACCCAGTACTTC. This gives the protein CSVHRVGTSGSIQETQYF.

This clonotype has only a few counts. The J gene is TRBJ1-4, the V gene TRBV15; D gene ambiguous. CDR1 is LNHNV and CDR2 is YYDKDF in the germline V gene (reference sequence). Trimming stripped 8 bases from V and 8 bases from J, with 12 bases between. This CDR3 contains 12 residues. The CDR3 region is CATSGAYEKLFF. CDR3 sequence (DNA): TGTGCCACCTCAGGTGCCTACGAAAAACTGTTTTTT.

This clonotype was found many times. The V call is TRBV27, the J call TRBJ1-1; no firm D call. Trimming stripped 2 bases from V and 1 base from J, with 14 bases between. This CDR3 contains 16 residues. Germline CDR1 is MNHEY and CDR2 is SMNVEV (reference sequence). The CDR3 sequence: CASSLDSADRNTEAFF. In DNA, the CDR3 is TGTGCCAGCAGTTTAGATTCTGCGGATAGGAACACTGAAGCTTTCTTT.

This clonotype was seen at least ten times. The gene calls are TRBV5-1 and TRBJ2-3, with D maybe TRBD2 (7 bases). The length of the CDR3 is 14 residues. The ends were cut back, 7 bases at V and 3 bases at J, with 15 bases in the middle. Germline lookup yields CDR1 SGHRS and CDR2 YFSETQ. The CDR3 DNA sequence: TGCGCCAGCGGTGGAGGGGGAGGGACAGATACGCAGTATTTT. Translated, it gives CASGGGGGTDTQYF.

This clonotype came up many times. The chain is built from TRBV5-1 and TRBJ2-3; 7 nucleotides align to TRBD2. The V gene's germline CDR1 is SGHRS and CDR2 YFSETQ. CDR3 size: 16 residues. The J segment lost 1 base and the V segment lost 4 bases, leaving 9 bases of the junction unmatched. CDR3 sequence: CASSLPTSEGTDTQYF. In nucleotides, the CDR3 is TGCGCCAGCAGCCTCCCCACTAGCGAGGGCACAGATACGCAGTATTTT.

This clonotype was found many times. The rearrangement joins TRBV6-1 to TRBJ1-5; D remains unclear. This CDR3 spans 17 amino acids. Between the trimmed V and J ends, which lost 6 bases and 5 bases, there was a span of 23 bases. Germline V gives CDR1 MNHNS, CDR2 SASEGT. The CDR3 bases are TGTGCCAGCAGGAGAGGACTTTGGTCAACCCCTCATCAGCCCCAGCATTTT. This translates into CASRRGLWSTPHQPQHF.

The rearrangement links TRBV2 to TRBJ2-2; no firm D call. This CDR3 spans 14 amino acids. Looked up from germline, CDR1 is SNHLY and CDR2 is FYNNEI. Between the trimmed V and J ends, which lost 8 bases and 5 bases, there was a span of 15 bases. The CDR3 DNA is TGTGCCAGCTCCTCGGCTTACCCGACCGGGGAGCTGTTTTTT. Encoded protein: CASSSAYPTGELFF. Using reference TRBV2 and TRBJ2-2 for the parts outside the CDR3, the full variable domain is EPEVTQTPSHQVTQMGQEVILRCVPISNHLYFYWYRQILGQKVEFLVSFYNNEISEKSEIFDDQFSVERPDGSNFTLKIRSTKLEDSAMYFCASSSAYPTGELFFGEGSRLTVL.

This clonotype was recorded many times. The rearrangement joins TRBV28 to TRBJ1-1; 8 nucleotides align to TRBD1. Germline loops: CDR1 MDHEN, CDR2 SYDVKM. There are 17 residues in the CDR3. V gave up 5 bases and J gave up 0 bases; unmatched junction bases: 11. CDR3 amino acids: CASSIPGQEGLNTEAFF. The CDR3 DNA follows: TGTGCCAGCAGTATACCGGGACAGGAGGGGCTGAACACTGAAGCTTTCTTT.

This clonotype was recorded many times. This chain connects TRBV20-1 to TRBJ2-1; unclear D gene. Germline V CDR1 and CDR2: DFQATT, SNEGSKA (reference sequence). The V and J ends lost 6 bases and 8 bases respectively, with 8 bases between them. The CDR3 sequence is 10 residues long. CDR3 bases: TGCAGTGCCGGCCTTGATGAGCAGTTCTTC. Its protein product is CSAGLDEQFF.

This clonotype has only a few counts. The chain uses TRBV29-1 and TRBJ2-3; D not certain. The V end was cut by 7 bases, the J end by 4 bases, with 18 bases between. This CDR3 contains 14 residues. Germline V gene lookup returns CDR1 SQVTM and CDR2 ANQGSEA. The CDR3 is CSAPPQGFSDTQYF. The CDR3 bases are TGCAGCGCTCCACCACAAGGTTTCTCAGATACGCAGTATTTT.

In this sample, this clonotype turned up many times. At one end, the junction sequence differs from germline, possibly due to a read error. The chain combines TRBV12-3 or TRBV12-4 with TRBJ1-5; D is unresolved. The CDR3 length is 12 residues. CDR3 protein: CASRLGNQPQHF. CDR3 nucleotide sequence: TGTGCCAGCAGATTAGGGAATCAGCCCCAGCATTTT.

This clonotype occurred many times. J is TRBJ2-7 and V is TRBV20-1; D not resolved. V was trimmed by 2 bases and J by 4 bases, leaving 6 bases between them. Germline V gives CDR1 DFQATT, CDR2 SNEGSKA (reference sequence). The CDR3 totals 11 residues. CDR3 sequence reads: CSARLVYEQYF. CDR3 sequence (DNA): TGCAGTGCTAGACTAGTTTACGAGCAGTACTTC.

This clonotype occurred many times. V gene TRBV5-5 combines with J gene TRBJ2-3, with TRBD2 identical over 11 bases. V trimming: 4 bases; J trimming: 5 bases; junction bases outside the gene matches: 9. The CDR3 is 16 residues long. The germline V gene encodes CDR1 SGHKS and CDR2 YYEKEE (reference sequence). The CDR3 region has the DNA TGTGCCAGCAGCCTCCCCCTAGCGGGAGGTTTAGATACGCAGTATTTT. Its protein product is CASSLPLAGGLDTQYF. The variable domain in full, with the rest retrieved from reference TRBV5-5 and TRBJ2-3, is DAGVTQSPTHLIKTRGQQVTLRCSPISGHKSVSWYQQVLGQGPQFIFQYYEKEERGRGNFPDRFSARQFPNYSSELNVNALLLGDSALYLCASSLPLAGGLDTQYFGPGTRLTVL.

This clonotype was recorded many times. The chain uses TRBV20-1 and TRBJ2-1; 11 bases line up with TRBD2. Germline values: CDR1 DFQATT, CDR2 SNEGSKA (reference sequence). The CDR3 extends over 14 amino acids. V trimming: 3 bases; J trimming: 6 bases; junction bases outside the gene matches: 4. DNA for the CDR3: TGCAGTGCTAGGACTAGCGGGAAGGGCAATGAGCAGTTCTTC. The encoded protein is CSARTSGKGNEQFF.

This clonotype came up many times. This CDR3 reads CASTKTSGGTDTQYF. The CDR3 DNA is TGCGCCAGCACCAAAACTAGCGGGGGCACAGATACGCAGTATTTT. The J gene is TRBJ2-3, the V gene TRBV10-1; 10 nucleotides line up with TRBD2. Germline values: CDR1 WNHNN, CDR2 SYGVQD (reference sequence). The CDR3 runs to 15 residues. The trim removed 7 bases at V and 1 base at J, leaving 5 bases unmatched.

There are many counts of this clonotype. The chain uses TRBV20-1 and TRBJ2-7, with 8 bases aligning to TRBD1. This CDR3 spans 15 amino acids. CDR1 DFQATT and CDR2 SNEGSKA come from the germline V gene (reference sequence). Losses at the gene ends were 2 bases for V and 0 bases for J; bases not matched to a gene: 6. The CDR3 DNA sequence: TGCAGTGCTAGAATTAGGACAGGGTACTCCTACGAGCAGTACTTC. Its protein is CSARIRTGYSYEQYF.

J is TRBJ2-3 and V is TRBV7-8, with TRBD2 matching over 9 bases. V shed 5 bases, J shed 0 bases, and the junction held 9 bases outside the gene matches. The CDR3 extends over 17 amino acids. Germline V gene data show CDR1 as SGHVS and CDR2 as FQNEAQ. CDR3 sequence (DNA): TGTGCCAGCAGCCGGGGCGGGGGGGGTACTAGCACAGATACGCAGTATTTT. Its protein product is CASSRGGGGTSTDTQYF.

This clonotype was counted at least ten times. The chain couples TRBV27 to TRBJ2-3; 9 bases are shared with TRBD2. Trimming took 6 bases from V and 8 from J; bases not matched to a gene: 9. Per the germline V gene, CDR1 is MNHEY and CDR2 is SMNVEV (reference sequence). CDR3 length: 14 amino acids. The CDR3 region is CASRGGMTSGTQYF. The CDR3 DNA reads TGTGCCAGCAGGGGGGGGATGACTAGCGGTACGCAGTATTTT.

This clonotype was seen many times. The chain employs TRBV7-7 and TRBJ2-1; a possible D gene is TRBD1 (6 bases). This CDR3 has 13 amino acids. CDR1 is SSHAT and CDR2 is FNYEAQ in the germline V gene (reference sequence). Trimming stripped 4 bases from V and 7 bases from J, with 11 bases between. CDR3 coding DNA: TGTGCCAGCAGCTCGGGACAAGGGAATGAGCAGTTCTTC. This codes for CASSSGQGNEQFF.

Ten or more counts support this clonotype. The chain carries TRBV9 and TRBJ2-1, with 13 bases identical to TRBD2. CDR3 length: 16 residues. Trimming removed 3 bases from V and 5 bases from J; junction bases left unmatched: 5. Germline V gene data show CDR1 as SGDLS and CDR2 as YYNGEE. The CDR3 nucleotides read TGTGCCAGCAGCGAGACTAGCGGGGGGCTTAACAATGAGCAGTTCTTC. Amino acid sequence: CASSETSGGLNNEQFF.

This clonotype was seen ten or more times. V usage is TRBV11-2 and J usage is TRBJ1-2; D is ambiguous. Germline CDR1 and CDR2: SGHAT and FQNNGV. Trimming left V 5 bases short and J 3 bases short, with 19 bases between. The CDR3 loop spans 16 amino acids. Here the CDR3 DNA reads TGTGCCAGCAGCCCACCATTCAGGAGGGTATACTATGGCTACACCTTC. This sequence encodes CASSPPFRRVYYGYTF.

This clonotype was seen repeatedly, ten times or more. This chain uses TRBV12-3 or TRBV12-4 with TRBJ2-7, with D perhaps matching TRBD1 or TRBD2 (5 bases each). This CDR3 contains 14 residues. V lost 6 bases and J 1 base, leaving 13 bases between the germline ends. CDR3 amino acids: CASSPWDGSYEQYF. The CDR3 DNA sequence: TGTGCCAGCAGCCCCTGGGACGGTTCCTACGAGCAGTACTTC.

This clonotype was observed a few times. The chain links TRBV12-3 or TRBV12-4 to TRBJ2-7; D is undetermined. The CDR3 has 14 residues. V lost 1 base and J lost 4, with 11 bases in between. The CDR3 protein is CASSLGRKSYEQYF. The CDR3 DNA reads as TGTGCCAGCAGTTTAGGCAGGAAATCATACGAGCAGTACTTC.

The chain has TRBV12-3 or TRBV12-4 and TRBJ2-7; either TRBD1 or TRBD2 may supply D (5 bases each). The CDR3 sequence is 15 residues long. The V end was cut by 7 bases, the J end by 0 bases, with 16 bases between. In nucleotides, the CDR3 is TGTGCCAGCACCCCTGTGGCAGGGAGCTCCTACGAGCAGTACTTC. It is translated as CASTPVAGSSYEQYF.

This clonotype was observed a handful of times. This sequence joins TRBV5-6 and TRBJ2-1; 10 bases fit TRBD1. The V gene end was trimmed by 4 bases and the J gene end by 4 bases; junction bases not matched to a gene: 5. Looked up from germline, CDR1 is SGHDT and CDR2 is YYEEEE. This CDR3 is built from 15 residues. CDR3 sequence reads: CASSTGQGRYNEQFF. In nucleotides, the CDR3 is TGTGCCAGCAGCACGGGACAGGGGCGATACAATGAGCAGTTCTTC.